The rows below give T cell receptor beta chains drawn from one sample of a study of OX40 agonist ivuxolimab in advanced cancers. Generated by immunoSEQ multiplex PCR, the TCRdb table keeps only in-frame clones and is missing some. Among some 45,000 clones, more than 75% were seen once, and the ten largest hold about 13%. The material sequenced was CD4+ or CD8+ T cells sorted from blood, taken in a trial of the OX40 agonist ivuxolimab. The receptors here all came from an adult with an advanced solid tumor such as melanoma, head and neck, liver or kidney cancer. Each CDR3 is given with its conserved first and last residue. Fields, in order: J gene, D gene, V gene, clone size, CDR3 length, CDR3 protein, CDR3 DNA. D genes are given only for firm matches. Not all rows give a size; the values are once, few, many and, for expanded clones, a class.

TRBJ1-1	NA	TRBV19	NA	14	CASSLGAGTTEAFF	TGTGCCAGTAGTCTCGGGGCGGGGACGACTGAAGCTTTCTTT
TRBJ2-2	NA	TRBV9	NA	13	CASSVRGLGELFF	TGTGCCAGCAGCGTCAGGGGACTCGGGGAGCTGTTTTTT
TRBJ2-1	NA	TRBV7-9	NA	14	CASSLASSLDEQFF	TGTGCCAGCAGCTTAGCAAGTTCCCTGGATGAGCAGTTCTTC
TRBJ2-7	NA	TRBV19	NA	12	CASSYQGNEQYF	TGTGCCAGTAGTTACCAGGGGAACGAGCAGTACTTC
TRBJ1-2	NA	TRBV7-3	NA	14	CASSLTGAEYGYTF	TGTGCCAGCAGCTTAACAGGGGCCGAGTATGGCTACACCTTC
TRBJ2-3	TRBD2	TRBV2	NA	19	CASSVLLGGGLGPTDTQYF	TGTGCCAGCAGTGTGCTCCTTGGAGGGGGACTAGGCCCAACAGATACGCAGTATTTT
TRBJ2-5	NA	TRBV6-6	NA	14	CASSYSGGQETQYF	TGTGCCAGCAGTTACTCCGGGGGCCAAGAGACCCAGTACTTC
TRBJ1-6	NA	TRBV14	NA	15	CASSPGADHNSPLHF	TGTGCCAGCAGTCCCGGGGCGGATCATAATTCACCCCTCCACTTT
TRBJ2-1	NA	TRBV6-1	NA	17	CASSGIPLVRLYNEQFF	TGTGCCAGCAGTGGAATTCCACTAGTCCGACTTTACAATGAGCAGTTCTTC
TRBJ2-7	TRBD2	TRBV10-3	few	12	CAISEPRGEQYF	TGTGCCATCAGTGAGCCGCGGGGGGAGCAGTACTTC
TRBJ1-6	TRBD1	TRBV6-5	NA	15	CASSYGTGLNSPLHF	TGTGCCAGCAGTTACGGGACAGGGCTGAATTCACCCCTCCACTTT
TRBJ2-3	NA	TRBV9	NA	16	CASSLSGGFSTDTQYF	TGTGCCAGCAGCCTTAGTGGGGGGTTTAGCACAGATACGCAGTATTTT
TRBJ2-3	NA	TRBV2	NA	15	CASSVGGGRADTQYF	TGTGCCAGCAGTGTAGGCGGGGGCAGAGCGGATACGCAGTATTTT
TRBJ2-2	NA	TRBV28	few	13	CASSPSGAGELFF	TGTGCCAGCAGTCCCTCGGGGGCCGGGGAGCTGTTTTTT
TRBJ1-5	NA	TRBV10-2	NA	12	CASWEGNQPQHF	TGCGCCAGCTGGGAGGGTAATCAGCCCCAGCATTTT
TRBJ2-2	NA	TRBV15	NA	13	CATSGASTGELFF	TGTGCCACCTCCGGGGCCTCAACGGGGGAGCTGTTTTTT
TRBJ2-7	NA	TRBV9	NA	13	CASSVDSSYEQYF	TGTGCCAGCAGCGTAGATAGCTCCTACGAGCAGTACTTC
TRBJ1-4	TRBD1	TRBV4-2	once	14	CASSPRGQGEKLFF	TGTGCCAGCAGCCCCAGGGGGCAGGGGGAAAAACTGTTTTTT
TRBJ2-5	NA	TRBV27	NA	14	CASSLQYSQETQYF	TGTGCCAGCAGCCTACAGTATTCTCAAGAGACCCAGTACTTC
TRBJ2-7	TRBD1	TRBV7-9	NA	15	CASSLDGQGYSEQYF	TGTGCCAGCAGCTTAGATGGACAGGGGTACAGCGAGCAGTACTTC
TRBJ1-3	NA	TRBV14	NA	16	CASSQDGGGAADTIYF	TGTGCCAGCAGCCAAGACGGTGGGGGCGCGGCAGACACCATATATTTT
TRBJ1-1	NA	TRBV7-2	NA	13	CASSLVRTREAFF	TGTGCCAGCAGCTTGGTCCGAACCCGCGAAGCTTTCTTT
TRBJ1-5	NA	TRBV19	NA	14	CASSTSRDNQPQHF	TGTGCCAGTAGTACCTCCCGGGACAATCAGCCCCAGCATTTT
TRBJ2-2	NA	TRBV27	NA	13	CASSLTRTGELFF	TGTGCCAGCAGTTTAACACGGACCGGGGAGCTGTTTTTT
TRBJ1-3	NA	TRBV15	NA	18	CATSREIGAGASGNTIYF	TGTGCCACCAGCAGAGAGATAGGAGCAGGAGCCTCTGGAAACACCATATATTTT
TRBJ1-5	TRBD1	TRBV5-1	once	15	CASSFAGGSNQPQHF	TGCGCCAGCAGCTTCGCAGGGGGGAGCAATCAGCCCCAGCATTTT
TRBJ1-5	TRBD1	TRBV5-1	NA	14	CASSPDRPQEAQHF	TGCGCCAGCAGCCCGGACAGGCCACAGGAGGCCCAGCATTTT
TRBJ2-3	TRBD2	TRBV11-2	NA	11	CASGGQGTQYF	TGTGCTAGCGGGGGGCAGGGTACGCAGTATTTT
TRBJ1-1	NA	TRBV19	NA	15	CASSMGDGGYTEAFF	TGTGCCAGTAGTATGGGAGACGGGGGTTACACTGAAGCTTTCTTT
TRBJ2-1	NA	TRBV9	NA	13	CASREVQGGEQFF	TGTGCCAGCAGAGAGGTCCAGGGGGGTGAGCAGTTCTTC
TRBJ2-1	NA	TRBV10-1	once	17	CASSDQLDTSSYNEQFF	TGCGCCAGCAGTGATCAACTTGATACGAGCTCCTACAATGAGCAGTTCTTC
TRBJ1-1	NA	TRBV6-1	NA	13	CASIEPAVGESFF	TGTGCCAGCATCGAACCTGCAGTGGGGGAGTCTTTCTTT
TRBJ1-2	NA	TRBV20-1	NA	11	CSVKEGYGYTF	TGCAGTGTCAAAGAGGGGTATGGCTACACCTTC
TRBJ1-2	NA	TRBV7-9	NA	17	CASSSLVPVVEGYGYTF	TGTGCCAGCAGCTCATTGGTCCCTGTCGTTGAGGGCTATGGCTACACCTTC
TRBJ1-4	NA	TRBV14	NA	17	CASSQLQGRATNEKLFF	TGTGCCAGCAGCCAGCTGCAGGGACGAGCAACTAATGAAAAACTGTTTTTT
TRBJ1-4	NA	TRBV11-2	NA	16	CASSLGYPSGWEKLFF	TGTGCCAGCAGCCTGGGGTATCCATCAGGTTGGGAAAAACTGTTTTTT
TRBJ1-1	NA	TRBV7-9	once	15	CASSLFPKMNTEAFF	TGTGCCAGCAGCTTATTTCCGAAAATGAACACTGAAGCTTTCTTT
TRBJ2-1	NA	TRBV5-1	NA	14	CASSPGAGGNEQFF	TGCGCCAGCAGCCCCGGTGCAGGGGGGAATGAGCAGTTCTTC
TRBJ2-3	TRBD2	TRBV7-3	NA	15	CASSLSAGFTDTQYF	TGTGCCAGCAGCTTATCAGCGGGGTTCACAGATACGCAGTATTTT
TRBJ2-2	TRBD1	TRBV4-3	NA	14	CASSDRGRSGELFF	TGCGCCAGCAGCGACAGGGGGCGATCCGGGGAGCTGTTTTTT
TRBJ2-7	NA	TRBV5-6	NA	14	CASSLVQGLYEQYF	TGTGCCAGCAGCTTGGTTCAGGGTCTTTACGAGCAGTACTTC
TRBJ2-7	NA	TRBV2	NA	14	CASSEYQDLGEQYF	TGTGCCAGCAGTGAATACCAGGATCTCGGCGAGCAGTACTTC
TRBJ1-4	NA	TRBV6-5	few	14	CASSYGQGNEKLFF	TGTGCCAGCAGTTATGGGCAGGGGAATGAAAAACTGTTTTTT
TRBJ1-2	NA	TRBV19	NA	15	CASSRLSDAAYGYTF	TGTGCCAGTAGTAGGTTATCGGATGCGGCGTATGGCTACACCTTC
TRBJ1-1	TRBD1	TRBV7-9	NA	15	CASSPDRGQNTEAFF	TGTGCCAGCAGCCCCGACAGGGGGCAGAACACTGAAGCTTTCTTT
TRBJ1-1	TRBD1	TRBV6-1	NA	15	CASTGIDRANTEAFF	TGTGCCAGCACAGGGATAGACAGGGCGAACACTGAAGCTTTCTTT
TRBJ1-2	TRBD1	TRBV2	NA	14	CASSETGVRHGYTF	TGTGCCAGCAGTGAAACAGGGGTGAGGCATGGCTACACCTTC
TRBJ1-2	TRBD1	TRBV6-6	NA	11	CASSTGEGYTF	TGTGCCAGCAGTACAGGGGAAGGCTACACCTTC
TRBJ1-5	NA	TRBV28	NA	13	CASSLDGGKPQHF	TGTGCCAGCAGTTTGGATGGTGGGAAGCCCCAGCATTTT
TRBJ1-3	TRBD1	TRBV9	NA	15	CASSASGTGGNTIYF	TGTGCCAGCAGCGCCTCCGGGACAGGTGGAAACACCATATATTTT
TRBJ2-1	NA	TRBV13	NA	14	CASSSGRDYNEQFF	TGTGCCAGCAGCTCGGGACGGGACTACAATGAGCAGTTCTTC
TRBJ1-1	NA	TRBV7-2	NA	14	CASSFWGTNTEAFF	TGTGCCAGCAGCTTCTGGGGCACGAACACTGAAGCTTTCTTT
TRBJ2-4	TRBD1	TRBV9	NA	18	CASSPSLGQGWETDIQYF	TGTGCCAGCAGCCCTTCTCTGGGACAGGGATGGGAGACTGACATTCAGTACTTC
TRBJ2-6	NA	TRBV7-2	NA	13	CASSPSGANVLTF	TGTGCCAGCAGCCCCTCTGGGGCCAACGTCCTGACTTTC
TRBJ2-7	NA	TRBV6-5	NA	13	CASSYARTYEQYF	TGTGCCAGCAGTTACGCCAGGACCTACGAGCAGTACTTC
TRBJ2-3	NA	TRBV11-2	NA	17	CASSLEVGALGTDTQYF	TGTGCCAGCAGCTTAGAAGTGGGGGCCTTAGGGACAGATACGCAGTATTTT
TRBJ1-2	NA	TRBV27	NA	14	CASSRTHSIDGYTF	TGTGCCAGCAGCCGGACTCATAGTATCGATGGCTACACCTTC